The rows below give T cell receptor beta chains drawn from one sample of a study of quantifying T cell responses using KT2 cells. One entry per CDR3 protein, called by TCRdb with MiXCR from the UMI-ligation and nested PCR reads. The table includes under 35,000 distinct CDR3 sequences, about 7.1% detected once. Sequencing used PBMCs spiked with cells of the T cell clone KT2. Every receptor here comes from a human donor. The CDR3 runs from the conserved cysteine through the conserved F or W.

TRBJ1-2,TRBV5-1,CASSLGQGALGYTF
TRBJ2-2,TRBV6-4,CASSDGYTGELFF
TRBJ1-4,TRBV7-2,CASSLAPSHNEKLFF
TRBJ2-7,TRBV4-1,CASSLDNNFAWEQYF
TRBJ2-7,TRBV7-9,CASSFSVLRPGTSYEQYF
TRBJ2-7,TRBV27,CASSKTSSYEQYF
TRBJ1-2,TRBV4-1,CASSQGGIINLYGYTF
TRBJ1-1,TRBV18,CASSPTGENTEAFF
TRBJ2-1,TRBV25-1,CASSPGTSGSLNNEQFF
TRBJ1-2,TRBV11-2,CASSHNYGYTF
TRBJ2-1,TRBV30,CAWSMSNEQFF
TRBJ2-3,TRBV4-2,CASSQEYRGYTDTQYF
TRBJ2-5,TRBV20-1,CSARKMGGAAVETQYF
TRBJ2-2,TRBV13,CASRDGTGELFF
TRBJ2-7,TRBV5-1,CASSLGDLGEQYF